Shown below are 30 T cell receptor beta chains from a single sample sequenced in a study of T cells in Graves' hyperthyroidism and ophthalmopathy. Amplification of TCR beta CDR3 regions used RNA as the template. With the HTBI primer set, the TCR CDR3 went through a first round of RT-PCR. TCRdb called the multiplex PCR reads again in MiXCR, with one record for every CDR3 protein. The sample yields about 680,000 distinct CDR3 sequences, approximately 36% seen once. The sample comprised blood. The receptor source for this set is a woman aged 40 to 50 with Graves' hyperthyroidism.

This clonotype has just a few counts. The chain uses TRBV11-3 and TRBJ1-2, with 8 bases aligning to TRBD1. Germline V gene sequence: CDR1 SGHNT, CDR2 YENEEA. The length of the CDR3 is 18 residues. V trimming: 5 bases; J trimming: 4 bases; junction bases outside the gene matches: 18. The CDR3 coding sequence is TGTGCCAGCAGCCCGTGGGATATTCCGGACAGGGTATTCTATGGCTACACCTTC. Amino acid sequence: CASSPWDIPDRVFYGYTF.

This clonotype was counted a few times. The rearrangement uses TRBV7-2 and TRBJ2-7; D possibly corresponds to TRBD1 (6 bases). V was shortened by 7 bases and J by 0 bases, with 16 bases between the two germline ends. The CDR3 has 15 amino acids. The germline CDR1 and CDR2 sequences are SGHTA and FQGNSA. The CDR3 bases are TGTGCCAGCAAGTCCAGGGGCTCACCCTCCTACGAGCAGTACTTC. As protein: CASKSRGSPSYEQYF.

This clonotype has only a few counts. This chain uses TRBV7-2 with TRBJ2-5; 13 bases are a match to TRBD2. Trimming took 5 bases from V and 4 from J; bases not matched to a gene: 19. Germline CDR1 is SGHTA and CDR2 is FQGNSA. This CDR3 comprises 20 residues. CDR3 coding DNA: TGTGCCAGCAGCCCACTAAGGGGACTAGCGGGAATGGGGGGAGGAGAGACCCAGTACTTC. Encoded protein: CASSPLRGLAGMGGGETQYF.

This clonotype has more than one count but fewer than ten. V is TRBV10-1 and J is TRBJ2-6, with D uncertain. CDR1 and CDR2 from the germline V gene are WNHNN and SYGVQD (reference sequence). V was trimmed by 5 bases and J by 2 bases, leaving 4 bases between them. The CDR3 totals 13 residues. DNA for the CDR3: TGCGCCAGCAGTACAACTGGGGCCAACGTCCTGACTTTC. Translating it yields CASSTTGANVLTF.

As to this clonotype: At one end the junction does not follow the germline gene, possibly because of a read error. V is TRBV7-3 and J is TRBJ2-7; TRBD1 might be the D (6 bases). Per the germline V gene, CDR1 is SGHTA and CDR2 is FQGTGA. The CDR3 consists of 17 residues. This CDR3 reads CASSQVIRDKSSYEQYF. Here the CDR3 DNA reads TGCGCCAGCAGCCAAGTCATACGGGACAAGAGCTCCTACGAGCAGTACTTC.

This clonotype came up a few times. This CDR3 reads CASSPGVSLTGGYEQYF. In DNA, the CDR3 is TGTGCCAGCAGCCCGGGGGTCTCTTTGACAGGGGGCTACGAGCAGTACTTC. The V call is TRBV9, the J call TRBJ2-7, with 9 bases identical to TRBD1. This CDR3 has 17 residues. Germline V gene data show CDR1 as SGDLS and CDR2 as YYNGEE. V trimming: 4 bases; J trimming: 3 bases; junction bases outside the gene matches: 14.

This clonotype has a count of ten or more. The rearrangement joins TRBV10-3 to TRBJ2-7, with D perhaps matching TRBD1 (5 bases). Germline lookup yields CDR1 ENHRY and CDR2 SYGVKD. Trimming cost V 5 bases and J 3 bases, with 11 bases left between them. The CDR3 spans 13 residues. The CDR3 coding sequence is TGTGCCATCAGTAGGTTAGACAGCTACGAGCAGTACTTC. Amino acids: CAISRLDSYEQYF.

The table lists this clonotype with a few counts. The genes are TRBV25-1 and TRBJ1-1, with D unresolved. Per germline, CDR1 MGHDK and CDR2 SYGVNS. V dropped 8 bases and J dropped 1 base, with 11 bases sitting between them. This CDR3 spans 13 amino acids. The CDR3 is CASRSSTNTEAFF. CDR3 sequence (DNA): TGTGCCAGCCGCAGCAGTACGAACACTGAAGCTTTCTTT.

This clonotype was seen at least ten times. The genes are TRBV6-6 and TRBJ1-5; the D gene is possibly TRBD1 (5 bases). There are 13 residues in the CDR3. The V end lost 0 bases, the J end lost 5 bases, and 5 bases lay between the germline ends. Germline CDR1 is MNHNY and CDR2 is SVGAGI (reference sequence). The CDR3 is CASSYSQDQPQHF. CDR3 nucleotides: TGTGCCAGCAGTTACTCACAGGATCAGCCCCAGCATTTT.

The J gene is TRBJ2-1, the V gene TRBV9; D possibly corresponds to TRBD2 (6 bases). CDR3 size: 13 residues. Germline V CDR1 and CDR2: SGDLS, YYNGEE. Trimming removed 7 bases at V and 11 bases at J, with 19 bases between. DNA of the CDR3: TGTGCCAGCGAAGGAGTCGGGGGTAGTAAGCAGTTCTTC. Translated, it gives CASEGVGGSKQFF.

Points on this clonotype: Relative to the germline gene, one junction end is altered; a read error may explain this. The CDR3 DNA reads TGTACCAGCAGCTTAGGCGAGGAGACCCAGTACTTC. It codes for CTSSLGEETQYF. The rearrangement links TRBV11-3 to TRBJ2-5, with D unresolved. CDR3 size: 12 residues. Germline values: CDR1 SGHNT, CDR2 YENEEA.

The table lists this clonotype with a count of one. The chain recombines TRBV7-8 with TRBJ2-1, with TRBD2 matching over 7 bases. Germline V gene data show CDR1 as SGHVS and CDR2 as FQNEAQ. The CDR3 has 12 residues. The CDR3 DNA is TGTGCAAGCGGGAATCCCTACAATGAGCAGTTCTTC. Translating it yields CASGNPYNEQFF.

This clonotype was recorded at least ten times. The chain links TRBV19 to TRBJ1-5, with TRBD1 identical over 8 bases. Germline CDR1 is LNHDA and CDR2 is SQIVND (reference sequence). V lost 7 bases to trimming and J lost 5 bases; unmatched junction nucleotides: 4. This CDR3 has 13 residues. The CDR3 region is CASKETGDQPQHF. The DNA of the CDR3 is TGTGCCAGTAAAGAGACAGGGGATCAGCCCCAGCATTTT.

Regarding this clonotype: This could be a read error, since a much larger clone is one nucleotide away. The rearrangement links TRBV14 to TRBJ1-3; D not certain. There are 11 residues in the CDR3. Germline V gene lookup returns CDR1 SGHDN and CDR2 FVKESK. The CDR3 is CASGHQDTIYF. In DNA, the CDR3 is TGTGCCAGCGGCCACCAGGACACCATATATTTT.

This clonotype was recorded many times. V and J are TRBV7-9 and TRBJ1-6; D not certain. V lost 1 base and J 7 bases, leaving 8 bases between the germline ends. This CDR3 region has 14 residues. Germline CDR1 SEHNR, CDR2 FQNEAQ (reference sequence). CDR3 amino acids: CASSLDRENSPLHF. DNA for the CDR3: TGTGCCAGCAGCTTAGACCGAGAAAATTCACCCCTCCACTTT.

Note on this clonotype: With a much larger clone just one base away, this may be a read error. This rearrangement joins TRBV9 to TRBJ2-7; no firm D call. Germline V gene sequence: CDR1 SGDLS, CDR2 YYNGEE. The CDR3 runs 15 residues. As DNA, the CDR3 is TGTGCCAGCAGCGTTGACCACGGAAGCTCCTGCGAGCAGTACTTC. Encoded protein: CASSVDHGSSCEQYF.

This clonotype came up many times. CDR3 in amino acids: CASSVQHGNYGYTF. In nucleotides, the CDR3 is TGCGCCAGCAGCGTACAACATGGGAACTATGGCTACACCTTC. The chain joins TRBV5-1 to TRBJ1-2, with D unresolved. Trimming shortened V by 4 bases and J by 2 bases, and 12 bases separated the two germline ends. This CDR3 has 14 amino acids. Per germline, CDR1 SGHRS and CDR2 YFSETQ.

On this clonotype: The conserved phenylalanine or tryptophan normally closing the CDR3 is absent here, so this likely arose from a read error. The DNA is omitted, as the CDR3 cannot be located on it reliably, and the CDR3 follows TCRdb's listing. CDR3 in amino acids: CASSQDPV. V is TRBV14 and J is TRBJ1-6. Inclusive of both ends, the CDR3 amounts to 8 amino acids. The germline CDR1 and CDR2 sequences are SGHDN and FVKESK.

This clonotype was counted many times. This rearrangement joins TRBV7-2 to TRBJ1-6; 7 nucleotides line up with TRBD1. This CDR3 spans 15 amino acids. Germline values: CDR1 SGHTA, CDR2 FQGNSA. V gave up 6 bases and J gave up 6 bases; unmatched junction bases: 8. As DNA, the CDR3 is TGTGCCAGCAGGCTAGGGGGCGGCGGTAATTCACCCCTCCACTTT. Translated: CASRLGGGGNSPLHF.

This clonotype was counted only a few times. This rearrangement joins TRBV11-2 to TRBJ1-2; possible D gene TRBD1, 5 bases. V lost 6 bases and J 5 bases, leaving 13 bases between the germline ends. Germline V gives CDR1 SGHAT, CDR2 FQNNGV. The CDR3 runs to 13 residues. CDR3 coding DNA: TGTGCCAGCAGAAAGGCAGGGAATTATGGCTACACCTTC. It yields the protein CASRKAGNYGYTF.

The sample holds a few counts of this clonotype. This chain uses TRBV9 with TRBJ1-1; 12 bases align to TRBD1. Per the germline V gene, CDR1 is SGDLS and CDR2 is YYNGEE. Trimming took 0 bases from V and 7 from J; bases not matched to a gene: 7. The CDR3 is 16 residues long. The CDR3 bases are TGTGCCAGCAGCGTAGAACCGGGACAGGGGGCGGGTGAAGCTTTCTTT. Protein sequence: CASSVEPGQGAGEAFF.

V gene TRBV10-3 combines with J gene TRBJ1-6, with a possible D match to TRBD1 (5 bases). With 10 bases removed from V and 0 bases from J, the gap between germline ends came to 19 bases. This CDR3 has 17 amino acids. Germline CDR1 is ENHRY and CDR2 is SYGVKD. The CDR3 nucleotides are TGTGCCAGCGGTTACGGTCCAGGGAGCTCCTATAATTCACCCCTCCACTTT. Amino acid sequence: CASGYGPGSSYNSPLHF.

This chain links TRBV7-9 with TRBJ1-2; the D gene is possibly TRBD1 (6 bases). Deletions cut 1 base from V and 5 bases from J, with 20 bases between. Looked up from germline, CDR1 is SEHNR and CDR2 is FQNEAQ (reference sequence). This CDR3 has 17 residues. In DNA form, the CDR3 reads TGTGCCAGCAGCTTAGAGGCGCTGGGACACTTCGGTTATGGCTACACCTTC. Translating gives CASSLEALGHFGYGYTF.

This chain joins TRBV7-4 and TRBJ1-1, with D possibly matching TRBD1 (5 bases). The CDR3 totals 14 residues. The V end lost 5 bases, the J end lost 4 bases, and 14 bases lay between the germline ends. Germline values: CDR1 SGHVT, CDR2 SQSDAQ. The CDR3 nucleotides are TGTGCCAGCAGCCTCCAGGTGAGGGGCACTGAAGCTTTCTTT. Encoded protein: CASSLQVRGTEAFF.

This chain connects TRBV20-1 to TRBJ2-2; no clear D gene. The CDR3 runs to 15 residues. V lost 0 bases and J 2 bases, leaving 10 bases between the germline ends. The germline gives CDR1 DFQATT, CDR2 SNEGSKA (reference sequence). CDR3 in DNA: TGCAGTGCTAGAGATCCGGCTAGTAACACCGGGGAGCTGTTTTTT. Residues: CSARDPASNTGELFF.

A word on this clonotype: This could be a read error, since a much larger clone is one nucleotide away. The gene calls are TRBV4-2 and TRBJ2-5; TRBD1 is a possible D gene (5 bases). Trimming cost V 4 bases and J 9 bases, with 15 bases left between them. CDR1 is LGHNA, CDR2 YNFKEQ, per germline. The CDR3 loop spans 13 amino acids. CDR3 sequence (DNA): TGTGCCAGCAGCCCGACAGCAGCGCCGGCCCAGTACTTC. It yields the protein CASSPTAAPAQYF.

V gene TRBV4-3 combines with J gene TRBJ1-3; TRBD1 matches 8 bases. Germline V gives CDR1 LGHNA, CDR2 YSLEER. This CDR3 has 17 amino acids. The V gene end was trimmed by 0 bases and the J gene end by 0 bases; junction bases not matched to a gene: 4. This chain's CDR3 is CASSQDTGGSSGNTIYF. The CDR3 DNA reads TGCGCCAGCAGCCAAGATACAGGGGGAAGCTCTGGAAACACCATATATTTT.

This clonotype was observed many times. The chain carries TRBV20-1 and TRBJ1-5; the D is unclear. With 5 bases removed from V and 7 bases from J, the gap between germline ends came to 15 bases. The germline V gene encodes CDR1 DFQATT and CDR2 SNEGSKA (reference sequence). This CDR3 is built from 13 residues. The CDR3 spells CSAPQSPAQPQHF. In DNA, the CDR3 is TGCAGTGCTCCCCAGTCCCCGGCGCAGCCCCAGCATTTT.

This clonotype was counted many times. V gene TRBV7-2 combines with J gene TRBJ1-2, with unresolved D. The CDR3 consists of 13 residues. CDR1 is SGHTA, CDR2 FQGNSA, per germline. V lost 5 bases and J 8 bases, leaving 15 bases between the germline ends. The CDR3 DNA reads TGTGCCAGCAGCCCGGGAAGGGTCTTGGGCTACACCTTC. It codes for CASSPGRVLGYTF.

The sample holds many counts of this clonotype. V usage is TRBV7-9 and J usage is TRBJ1-2, with 8 positions matching TRBD1. The CDR3 runs 13 residues. The ends lost 2 bases at V and 7 bases at J; junction bases unmatched: 3. The germline CDR1 and CDR2 sequences are SEHNR and FQNEAQ (reference sequence). The CDR3 nucleotides read TGTGCCAGCAGCTTAACAGGGGGAACTGGCTACACCTTC. As protein: CASSLTGGTGYTF.